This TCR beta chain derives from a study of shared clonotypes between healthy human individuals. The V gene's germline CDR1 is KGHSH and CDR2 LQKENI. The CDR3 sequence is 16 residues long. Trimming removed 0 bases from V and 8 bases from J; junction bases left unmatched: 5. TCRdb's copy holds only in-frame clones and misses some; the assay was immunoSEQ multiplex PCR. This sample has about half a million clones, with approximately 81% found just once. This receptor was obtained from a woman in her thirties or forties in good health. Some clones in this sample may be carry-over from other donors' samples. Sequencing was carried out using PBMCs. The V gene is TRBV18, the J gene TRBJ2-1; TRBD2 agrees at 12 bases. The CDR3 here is CASSPPPSGRAYEQFF. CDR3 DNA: TGTGCCAGCTCACCACCGCCTAGCGGGAGGGCGTATGAGCAGTTCTTC. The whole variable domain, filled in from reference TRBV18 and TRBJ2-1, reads NAGVMQNPRHLVRRRGQEARLRCSPMKGHSHVYWYRQLPEEGLKFMVYLQKENIIDESGMPKERFSAEFPKEGPSILRIQQVVRGDSAAYFCASSPPPSGRAYEQFFGPGTRLTVL.